The 6 T cell receptor beta chains in this list originate from one sample, sequenced in a study of blood T cell repertoires in COVID-19. Profiled with immunoSEQ multiplex PCR; TCRdb holds only in-frame clones, not every one. The sample yields 50,000 to 75,000 clones, about 78% seen once. The sequencing input was peripheral blood. Every receptor here comes from a man at least 80 years old with active or convalescent COVID-19.

The V and J genes are TRBV2 and TRBJ2-3; no firm D call. The germline CDR1 and CDR2 sequences are SNHLY and FYNNEI. Trimming pared 3 bases from V and 1 base from J, leaving 11 bases between. The CDR3 spans 15 residues. CDR3 DNA: TGTGCCAGCAGTGATAGTCATATTGGCACAGATACGCAGTATTTT. Residues: CASSDSHIGTDTQYF.

The chain joins TRBV7-2 to TRBJ1-4, with 7 bases aligning to TRBD1. This CDR3 contains 16 residues. Germline CDR1 reads SGHTA; CDR2 reads FQGNSA. The ends lost 8 bases at V and 0 bases at J; junction bases unmatched: 9. CDR3 in amino acids: CASRATGVATNEKLFF. The CDR3 bases are TGTGCCAGCCGCGCAACAGGGGTAGCAACTAATGAAAAACTGTTTTTT.

This sequence joins TRBV11-1 and TRBJ2-1, with TRBD2 matching over 7 bases. The CDR3 covers 14 residues. The V gene end was trimmed by 6 bases and the J gene end by 1 base; junction bases not matched to a gene: 3. CDR1 is SGHAT and CDR2 is FQDESV in the germline V gene (reference sequence). Here the CDR3 reads CASSGGSSYNEQFF. In DNA, the CDR3 is TGTGCCAGCAGTGGCGGGAGTTCCTACAATGAGCAGTTCTTC.

This CDR3 is CSAGTGYEQYF. The CDR3 bases are TGCAGTGCTGGAACAGGGTACGAGCAGTACTTC. The chain recombines TRBV20-1 with TRBJ2-7; the D gene is possibly TRBD1 (6 bases). Germline assignment: CDR1 DFQATT and CDR2 SNEGSKA (reference sequence). Trimming removed 5 bases at V and 4 bases at J, with 9 bases between. The CDR3 has 11 residues.

The chain employs TRBV4-3 and TRBJ2-7; D unresolved. Germline V lookup: CDR1 LGHNA, CDR2 YSLEER. Trimming cost V 0 bases and J 2 bases, with 8 bases left between them. The CDR3 sequence is 14 residues long. The DNA of the CDR3 is TGCGCCAGCAGCCAAGAGTACAGCACCTACGAGCAGTACTTC. It specifies CASSQEYSTYEQYF.

The chain is built from TRBV6-6 and TRBJ2-1; possibly TRBD2 for D (5 bases). Trimming cost V 4 bases and J 10 bases, with 8 bases left between them. Germline V lookup: CDR1 MNHNY, CDR2 SVGAGI (reference sequence). The CDR3 length is 11 residues. The chain's CDR3 is CASSSTGEQFF. The CDR3 region has the DNA TGTGCCAGCAGTTCTACGGGAGAGCAGTTCTTC.